The present entry profiles one TCR beta chain with its context. Its antigen remains undetermined. No base-level quality is on record; no much larger clone is a single base apart. This sample stems from a study of cytomegalovirus exposure and HLA in healthy donors (dated by TCRdb to 2017 to 2019). About the investigation overall: An earlier analysis of 587 of the donors reported approximately 260 Gb of sequence data and 95 million to 130 million unique TCR beta sequences obtained from 180 million or so T cells. About 310 gigabases of sequencing data and approximately 93 million unique TCR sequences were included in an early release covering around 650 HLA-typed donors. Of the 398 genotyped donors, 70% to 90% were placed in the genetic ancestry cluster associated with self-reported Caucasian donors. The aim of the study was to test whether cataloging public T cell receptors could identify signatures of past pathogen exposure. The study profiled the T cell repertoires of hundreds of subjects by immunosequencing and related them to cytomegalovirus serostatus. Besides the first cohort of around 670 subjects, a separate validation cohort made up of about 120 different subjects was used. High-throughput TCR immunosequencing, statistical association of individual TCRs with disease status, and machine learning were combined to predict cytomegalovirus infection status. A later analysis re-analyzed previously published TCR beta repertoires from 666 donors and added high-resolution HLA genotyping to study TCR occurrence patterns. The later analysis used no new phenotypic data to find candidate immune exposures, relying instead on TCR beta sequences and their occurrence across donors. An earlier analysis of 450 to 750 of the donors used high-throughput TCR beta sequencing to judge whether each TCR beta V gene segment behaved as functional or pseudogenic. Alongside the repertoire data, information on donor age, sex, ethnicity and CMV serostatus was compiled. A later genetic analysis took genome-wide SNP genotypes for about three fifths of the 666 donors and used that subset as a discovery cohort. All discovery cohort repertoires had been generated on a single sequencing platform. Both class I and class II loci were covered by HLA typing, at four-digit resolution. Typing coverage varied by locus: roughly 620-640 donors for A, B, C, DRB1 and DQB1; approximately 500 for DQA1; about 570 for DPA1; around 450 for DPB1. Roughly 5 DR-DQ haplotypes were handled as single units for association and clustering because linkage in the cohort was strong. Across around 400 genotyped donors of the cohort, an average of approximately 240,000 unique TCR beta nucleotide sequences per donor were sequenced, and roughly 18% of those sequences were non-productive.

In total, roughly 710 healthy bone marrow donors made up the cohort. At the time of sampling, every cohort member was nominally healthy, though immune exposures that went unrecorded were likely present. The donor tested CMV seronegative, placing the donor among the 350 to 400 seronegative members of the cohort. Each donor provided a peripheral blood sample, and peripheral blood mononuclear cells were used for TCR beta sequencing. Genomic DNA was extracted from the blood cell samples with the Qiagen DNeasy Blood Extraction Kit. The library was obtained by the immunoSEQ multiplex PCR assay. For the multiplex PCR, a mixture combining 60 forward primers for TCR Vbeta segments and 13 reverse primers for TCR Jbeta segments was used. The CDR3 region of rearranged TCR beta genes was amplified from genomic DNA by a multiplex PCR assay. Amplified TCR beta libraries were sequenced as 87-base-pair reads on the Illumina HiSeq System. The study's own analysis went as follows. A later analysis counted about 76 million unique TCR beta chains across the roughly 700 repertoires, and approximately 11 million of these chains were shared by at least two donors. A nearest-neighbor algorithm error-corrected the raw reads and collapsed the reads into unique sequences, merging closely related sequences to remove PCR and sequencing errors. V, D and J gene segments were assigned by aligning CDR3 sequences to IMGT reference sequences. For a sequence to be retained, a match of at least six nucleotides to both a V gene segment and a J gene segment was required. Rearrangements were called productive when the CDR3 lacked stop codons and stayed in frame with V and J; all others were non-productive. Following IMGT convention, CDR3 was defined as the stretch from the second conserved V-encoded cysteine to the conserved J-encoded phenylalanine. The earlier analysis of about 610 of the donors excluded any sequence lacking an unambiguous match to a single V gene segment. In an earlier analysis of a few hundred of the donors, V segments were called functional above 56.7% productive rearrangements and were called segregating when the between-donor standard deviation exceeded 5%. A statistical classification framework was developed to diagnose cytomegalovirus status using the catalog of TCR beta chain sequences. V and J gene assignment, in a later analysis, came from comparing TCR nucleotide sequences with IMGT/GENE-DB human TR gene sequences. A later analysis assigned CDR3 sequences and most-parsimonious VDJ recombination scenarios with the TCRdist pipeline. In a later analysis, each TCR beta chain was defined by its CDR3 amino acid sequence together with its V-gene family, and reads without a unique V-gene family were excluded. As a way to deal with suspected cross-contamination and a sequencing artifact, a later analysis dropped 450 to 700 nucleotide sequences that were highly shared and had low generation probability. In a later analysis, a clonal expansion index was calculated for each public chain from normalized within-repertoire ranks of inferred template counts. Generation probabilities in a later analysis came from a VDJ recombination model fitted to out-of-frame rearrangements, and those results were checked against IGoR. In a later analysis, hypergeometric tests were used to score TCR-TCR, TCR-HLA and TCR-CMV co-occurrence, with a repertoire-size bias correction applied to TCR pairs. To estimate false discovery rates, a later analysis permuted the HLA or CMV assignments 20 times. In a later analysis, co-occurring TCRs were grouped using DBSCAN, and TCRdist sequence similarity was added for clustering within HLA-allele-positive subsets. For co-occurrence clustering, repertoires with fewer than 30,000 or more than 120,000 public chains were excluded, along with five or six repertoires with anomalous nucleotide sharing. The source is immuneACCESS, and TCRdb retained only in-frame sequences with V and J called. Part of the clones is not carried over; for the studies checked, unresolved V genes explain less than half of this, and the remainder is unexplained. V and J calls and clone size are those listed in that table; D and trimming were worked out from the DNA. This sample holds about 170,000 clones; 80% to 85% were observed only once. Together, the top ten hold 1.2% of the sample.

The full study reports these points: Because counts were too low, about 15 rarely observed V segments, including chromosome 9 orphons, were left out of the earlier analysis of 587 of the donors. The authors suggested that the approach could potentially be generalized to other disease states and immunological phenotypes. Most TCR sequences were observed very rarely across donors, whereas some public TCRs were present in many individuals. In a later genetic analysis, a missense DCLRE1C variant was associated with V-gene and J-gene trimming of TCR beta chains, and the association was replicated in an independent cohort. An earlier analysis of 587 of the donors showed that most TCR beta V segments appeared in productive rearrangements either about 87% or about 30% of the time, which broadly matched IMGT annotations. Because HLA typing was missing for some donors at each locus, association tests included only the typed subset. A further reported finding was that TCR beta sequences accurately predicted the HLA-A and HLA-B alleles for most subjects in the first cohort. The classifier was reported to diagnose cytomegalovirus status with high specificity and sensitivity in both the original and validation cohorts. A later analysis found that most CMV-associated TCR beta chains appeared HLA-restricted, with HLA associations seemingly driven largely by CMV exposure. A cluster of highly shared sequence variants was judged likely to be a technical artifact of the sequencing pipeline. In this cohort, only TCR beta chains were sequenced, and detectable features were limited by the absence of alpha or paired-chain data. A total of roughly 160 TCR beta chains were listed by the study as associated with cytomegalovirus. In a later analysis, HLA-associated TCR beta chains showed more clonal expansion and lower generation probabilities than non-associated chains that were equally common. Linkage disequilibrium might explain the correlated functional status among segregating V segments, but an unknown experimental factor could not be excluded. CMV serostatus was the only immune exposure information available for the cohort. In vitro tests confirmed that a few of the cytomegalovirus-associated TCR beta chains recognize cytomegalovirus antigens. A later analysis associated approximately 17,000 TCR beta sequences with specific HLA alleles at a false discovery rate of 0.05. Presence/absence analyses assumed roughly uniform sequencing depth across donors, an assumption that may not hold. In a later genetic analysis, fewer N-insertions in productive TCRs were reported among donors in an Asian-associated ancestry cluster than the approximately 670-donor mean. A later analysis found that TCR association rates varied across HLA loci, with DRB1 alleles showing the most associated TCRs and HLA-C alleles the fewest. When HLA alleles, especially DR and DQ, strongly co-occurred, TCR associations were difficult to assign to individual alleles. Several of the top co-occurrence clusters appeared to be linked to parvovirus B19, influenza, CMV and Epstein-Barr virus, according to a later analysis.

This clonotype was obtained from a boy younger than 10 in good health and CMV-seronegative. The sample consisted of PBMCs.

Read as DNA, the sequence is TGTGCCAGCAGCTTCCCGGACAGGGGGTCCTATGGCTACACCTTC. Its protein is CASSFPDRGSYGYTF. The receptor chain draws on TRBV7-9 and TRBJ1-2, with 10 junctional bases fitting TRBD1. The germline V end is reduced by 3 bases and the J end by 4 bases; junction bases left unmatched: 5. Based on the germline V gene (reference sequence), the CDR1 and CDR2 sequences are SEHNR and FQNEAQ. From the cysteine through the phenylalanine, the CDR3 covers 15 amino acids. Kept here is only the CDR3 DNA, which spans 45 bases and is read in frame from base 1. The CDR3, completed at both ends by the reference TRBV7-9 and TRBJ1-2 genes, gives the full variable domain DTGVSQNPRHKITKRGQNVTFRCDPISEHNRLYWYRQTLGQGPEFLTYFQNEAQLEKSRLLSDRFSAERPKGSFSTLEIQRTEQGDSAMYLCASSFPDRGSYGYTFGSGTRLTVV.